This TCR beta chain was identified during a study of shared clonotypes between healthy human individuals. Study summary: Ranging from 18 to 49 in age, donors were two women and a few men. Study conclusions and caveats: Some clonotypes were shared by all four sorted-subset donors, while others were not shared. The non-shared ones had lower generation probabilities than the shared ones. For naive CD4 cells, approximately 5% of clonotypes were shared across a handful of donors.

CDR1 and CDR2 from the germline V gene are KGHSH and LQKENI. This CDR3 has 15 residues. Trimming left V 3 bases short and J 2 bases short, with 11 bases between. As concerns this clone: Its antigen is currently unknown.

Sorted-subset replicate PCR reactions were performed with approximately 180 ng DNA, corresponding to roughly 27,000 T cell genomes. Generated by immunoSEQ multiplex PCR, the TCRdb table keeps only in-frame clones and is missing some. The data show about 1,500,000 clones, with about 96% seen just once and roughly 1.1% held by the top ten. This receptor was identified in a man aged 25 to 40 in good health. The chain combines TRBV18 with TRBJ1-3; no definite D call. The source material was naive CD4+ T cells sorted from blood. Subset noted: CD45RA+ positively selected. The CDR3 nucleotides are TGTGCCAGCTCACCCGTAGAAGGTACTGGAAACACCATATATTTT. It codes for CASSPVEGTGNTIYF. The whole variable domain, filled in from reference TRBV18 and TRBJ1-3, reads NAGVMQNPRHLVRRRGQEARLRCSPMKGHSHVYWYRQLPEEGLKFMVYLQKENIIDESGMPKERFSAEFPKEGPSILRIQQVVRGDSAAYFCASSPVEGTGNTIYFGEGSWLTVV.